Sequencing of this TCR beta chain was carried out in a study of T cells in localized non-small cell lung cancer. Whole-study results and caveats: Elevated blood T cell density was associated with longer overall survival. Uninvolved adjacent lung had more T cell clonality than any other tissue, topping tumor. Adjacent lung tissue had a median around 57 of the top 100 clones found in the tumor. Sequencing, confined to only one tumor region, leaves heterogeneity possible.

This table comes from immunoSEQ multiplex PCR, and its TCRdb copy is limited to in-frame clones, with some not included. In the table there are about 70,000 clones, roughly 83% of which are singletons. This CDR3 comprises 16 residues. The V and J ends lost 7 bases and 7 bases respectively, with 22 bases between them. Germline values: CDR1 SNHLY, CDR2 FYNNEI. As concerns this clone: Antigen: not known.

The receptor was isolated from a female donor over 55 with stage I lung adenocarcinoma. The chain carries TRBV2 and TRBJ1-4, with D hard to call. Sequencing was performed on peripheral blood, taken before any cancer treatment. The CDR3 here is CASTPRRRGLGEKLFF. CDR3 DNA: TGTGCCAGCACCCCCCGGAGGAGAGGGCTGGGTGAAAAACTGTTTTTT.